The 25 T cell receptor beta chains reported below all come from one sample, sequenced in a study of blood T cell repertoires in COVID-19. The protocol was immunoSEQ multiplex PCR, while the TCRdb copy is restricted to in-frame clones and leaves out a portion. Of some 130,000 clones listed, roughly 86% are singletons. The sequenced sample consisted of peripheral blood. Receptors were obtained from a woman aged 70-85 years with COVID-19, enrolled during active disease.

This chain links TRBV9 with TRBJ1-4; unclear D gene. Germline V CDR1 and CDR2: SGDLS, YYNGEE. There are 13 residues in the CDR3. V was pared by 4 bases and J by 7 bases, with 11 bases between. The CDR3 nucleotides are TGTGCCAGCAGCCCTGGCGGGGTTGAAAAACTGTTTTTT. This codes for CASSPGGVEKLFF.

The chain combines TRBV7-8 with TRBJ1-6; D is undetermined. This CDR3 comprises 12 residues. V gave up 2 bases and J gave up 7 bases, with 3 bases separating them. Germline V gene data show CDR1 as SGHVS and CDR2 as FQNEAQ. For the CDR3, the DNA is TGTGCCAGCAGCTTAATAAATTCACCCCTCCACTTT. Its protein product is CASSLINSPLHF.

The chain employs TRBV27 and TRBJ1-1; D call uncertain. The CDR3 totals 15 residues. V was cut by 5 bases and J by 0 bases, with 13 bases left in between. Germline V gene lookup returns CDR1 MNHEY and CDR2 SMNVEV (reference sequence). As DNA, the CDR3 is TGTGCCAGCAGTCCCCTAAGCCCGATGAACACTGAAGCTTTCTTT. This translates into CASSPLSPMNTEAFF.

This clone was counted once. The chain couples TRBV9 to TRBJ2-7; TRBD1 might be the D (6 bases). The CDR3 covers 15 residues. The germline V gene has CDR1 SGDLS and CDR2 YYNGEE. V gave up 2 bases and J gave up 0 bases, with 12 bases separating them. CDR3 bases: TGTGCCAGCAGCGTCCAGGGGTCTGGCTCCTACGAGCAGTACTTC. Its protein product is CASSVQGSGSYEQYF.

The chain uses TRBV5-6 and TRBJ2-1; tentative D call: TRBD2 (6 bases). Trimming took 4 bases from V and 8 from J, leaving 7 bases between them. Germline V lookup: CDR1 SGHDT, CDR2 YYEEEE. The CDR3 runs to 11 residues. CDR3 coding DNA: TGTGCCAGCAGCGGGAGGTATGAGCAGTTCTTC. Its protein product is CASSGRYEQFF.

The DNA of the CDR3 is TGCAGCGTTGATTATGCAGGCTCACCCACGAAAGGCCCAGATACGCAGTATTTT. It translates to CSVDYAGSPTKGPDTQYF. The rearrangement joins TRBV29-1 to TRBJ2-3; D unresolved. The CDR3 runs to 18 residues. Per germline, CDR1 SQVTM and CDR2 ANQGSEA. V gave up 3 bases and J gave up 4 bases, with 26 bases separating them.

V gene TRBV19 combines with J gene TRBJ1-5; a weak D match, TRBD1 (6 bases). Deletions cut 10 bases from V and 0 bases from J, with 19 bases between. This CDR3 is 16 amino acids long. The germline V gene encodes CDR1 LNHDA and CDR2 SQIVND (reference sequence). The CDR3 sequence: CATARGGGDSNQPQHF. DNA of the CDR3: TGTGCCACCGCGCGGGGAGGGGGGGATAGCAATCAGCCCCAGCATTTT.

This clone was recorded only once. The V and J genes are TRBV5-1 and TRBJ1-2; D unclear. V was cut by 0 bases and J by 5 bases, with 17 bases left in between. Germline loops: CDR1 SGHRS, CDR2 YFSETQ. This CDR3 is 16 amino acids long. The CDR3 DNA is TGCGCCAGCAGCTTGGATTTTCAGGTCCGTGGGTATGGCTACACCTTC. It specifies CASSLDFQVRGYGYTF.

The genes are TRBV5-6 and TRBJ2-6; D remains ambiguous. Germline V gene lookup returns CDR1 SGHDT and CDR2 YYEEEE. The CDR3 is 13 residues long. V was pared by 3 bases and J by 4 bases, with 5 bases between. DNA of the CDR3: TGTGCCAGCAGCTACTTAGGGGCCAACGTCCTGACTTTC. It yields the protein CASSYLGANVLTF.

The chain employs TRBV6-5 and TRBJ2-2; 9 bases agree with TRBD1. The V gene end was trimmed by 3 bases and the J gene end by 4 bases; junction bases not matched to a gene: 6. CDR1 MNHEY and CDR2 SVGAGI come from the germline V gene. The CDR3 extends over 16 amino acids. The CDR3 here is CASSYPGTGSTGELFF. The CDR3 nucleotides are TGTGCCAGCAGTTATCCCGGGACAGGGTCCACCGGGGAGCTGTTTTTT.

V usage is TRBV7-9 and J usage is TRBJ2-3; a weak D match, TRBD2 (6 bases). Germline V gene sequence: CDR1 SEHNR, CDR2 FQNEAQ (reference sequence). V shed 6 bases and J shed 0 bases, with 13 bases lying between them. This CDR3 has 15 residues. The CDR3: CASSLTGTSTDTQYF. The CDR3 DNA follows: TGTGCCAGCAGTTTAACCGGGACTAGCACAGATACGCAGTATTTT. The full variable domain, its missing parts supplied by reference TRBV7-9 and TRBJ2-3, is DTGVSQNPRHKITKRGQNVTFRCDPISEHNRLYWYRQTLGQGPEFLTYFQNEAQLEKSRLLSDRFSAERPKGSFSTLEIQRTEQGDSAMYLCASSLTGTSTDTQYFGPGTRLTVL.

The V call is TRBV25-1, the J call TRBJ2-3; possible D gene TRBD1, 5 bases. This CDR3 is built from 13 residues. The V gene lost 3 bases and the J gene lost 7 bases, with 11 bases spanning the gap. Germline CDR1 and CDR2: MGHDK and SYGVNS. CDR3 in amino acids: CASSDQGVNTQYF. For the CDR3, the DNA is TGTGCCAGCAGTGACCAAGGGGTAAATACGCAGTATTTT.

J is TRBJ1-4 and V is TRBV15, with TRBD1 as a possible D gene (5 bases). The germline V gene has CDR1 LNHNV and CDR2 YYDKDF (reference sequence). CDR3 length: 13 amino acids. V was clipped by 7 bases and J by 7 bases, with 13 bases between them. The CDR3 region has the DNA TGTGCCACCAAACAGGCGGTGGGTGAAAAACTGTTTTTT. Translated, it gives CATKQAVGEKLFF.

The rearrangement uses TRBV5-4 and TRBJ1-1; a weak D match, TRBD1 (6 bases). Germline loops: CDR1 SGHNT, CDR2 YYREEE (reference sequence). This CDR3 has 14 amino acids. Trimming left V 4 bases short and J 5 bases short, with 15 bases between. CDR3 sequence: CASSAGQPRTEAFF. The CDR3 DNA reads as TGTGCCAGCAGCGCTGGACAGCCGCGGACTGAAGCTTTCTTT. Based on the CDR3 plus reference TRBV5-4 and TRBJ1-1, the full variable domain is ETGVTQSPTHLIKTRGQQVTLRCSSQSGHNTVSWYQQALGQGPQFIFQYYREEENGRGNFPPRFSGLQFPNYSSELNVNALELDDSALYLCASSAGQPRTEAFFGQGTRLTVV.

V usage is TRBV19 and J usage is TRBJ1-6; 11 positions match TRBD1. The CDR3 covers 15 residues. CDR1 is LNHDA and CDR2 is SQIVND in the germline V gene (reference sequence). V shed 5 bases and J 6 bases; nucleotides not matched to a gene: 3. The CDR3 nucleotides are TGTGCCAGTAGTGGACAGGGGGCAGGTAATTCACCCCTCCACTTT. It translates to CASSGQGAGNSPLHF.

V and J are TRBV4-1 and TRBJ1-6, with a weak D call TRBD1 (5 bases). V lost 4 bases and J 1 base, leaving 14 bases between the germline ends. This CDR3 comprises 17 residues. CDR1 and CDR2 from the germline V gene are MGHRA and YSYEKL. In DNA, the CDR3 is TGCGCCAGCAGCCTAGCATGGGGGGAATCCTATAATTCACCCCTCCACTTT. Amino acids: CASSLAWGESYNSPLHF.

This chain joins TRBV29-1 and TRBJ2-7, with D possibly TRBD1 on 6 matching bases. CDR1 is SQVTM and CDR2 is ANQGSEA in the germline V gene. Deletions cut 1 base from V and 4 bases from J, with 14 bases between. The CDR3 sequence is 14 residues long. The CDR3 nucleotides are TGCAGCGTTGAAGGGGGGCAGGGAAAGTACGAGCAGTACTTC. Translating gives CSVEGGQGKYEQYF.

This clone was seen once. The chain uses TRBV10-3 and TRBJ2-7; 7 positions agree with TRBD1. This CDR3 comprises 13 residues. Looked up from germline, CDR1 is ENHRY and CDR2 is SYGVKD. J lost 5 bases, V lost 4 bases, and 5 bases had no gene match. The DNA for the CDR3 is TGTGCCATCAGTGGTAGACAGGGTAACGAGCAGTACTTC. Translation gives CAISGRQGNEQYF.

This chain connects TRBV3-1 (or the pseudogene TRBV3-2) to TRBJ1-2; D gene uncertain. V lost 0 bases and J 0 bases, leaving 8 bases between the germline ends. The CDR3 has 15 residues. Germline CDR1 and CDR2: LGHDT and YNNKEL (reference sequence). Here the CDR3 DNA reads TGTGCCAGCAGCCAAGATTCGGGGACTAACTATGGCTACACCTTC. As protein: CASSQDSGTNYGYTF.

The chain carries TRBV11-2 and TRBJ2-1, with D perhaps TRBD2 (6 bases). This CDR3 has 15 amino acids. Trimming took off 2 bases at V and 3 bases at J, with 11 bases between the two ends. CDR1 and CDR2 from the germline V gene are SGHAT and FQNNGV. This chain's CDR3 is CASSLRERSYNEQFF. In DNA, the CDR3 is TGTGCCAGCAGCTTACGGGAGCGAAGCTACAATGAGCAGTTCTTC. Complete variable domain (other parts from reference TRBV11-2 and TRBJ2-1): EAGVAQSPRYKIIEKRQSVAFWCNPISGHATLYWYQQILGQGPKLLIQFQNNGVVDDSQLPKDRFSAERLKGVDSTLKIQPAKLEDSAVYLCASSLRERSYNEQFFGPGTRLTVL.

J is TRBJ1-4 and V is TRBV27, with 8 positions matching TRBD1. The V gene end was trimmed by 7 bases and the J gene end by 5 bases; junction bases not matched to a gene: 15. Germline values: CDR1 MNHEY, CDR2 SMNVEV (reference sequence). The CDR3 loop spans 17 amino acids. As DNA, the CDR3 is TGTGCCAGCAAGAAAGGTCAGATGGGACAGGTGAATGAAAAACTGTTTTTT. This sequence encodes CASKKGQMGQVNEKLFF.

The chain couples TRBV3-1 (or the pseudogene TRBV3-2) to TRBJ1-5; the D gene is possibly TRBD1 (6 bases). CDR1 LGHDT and CDR2 YNNKEL come from the germline V gene (reference sequence). There are 13 residues in the CDR3. The germline V and J ends were trimmed by 0 bases and 9 bases, with 9 bases remaining between them. The CDR3 sequence: CASSQEGARPQHF. CDR3 coding DNA: TGTGCCAGCAGCCAAGAGGGGGCAAGGCCCCAGCATTTT.

The chain joins TRBV30 to TRBJ2-3; D unresolved. CDR3 length: 12 residues. Looked up from germline, CDR1 is GTSNPN and CDR2 is SVGIG (reference sequence). The ends were cut back, 5 bases at V and 2 bases at J, with 8 bases in the middle. The CDR3 region is CAWGTPTDTQYF. The CDR3 nucleotides are TGTGCCTGGGGTACTCCCACAGATACGCAGTATTTT.

This clone came up once. This chain uses TRBV28 with TRBJ1-1; 9 bases agree with TRBD1. Trimming took 0 bases from V and 2 from J; bases not matched to a gene: 4. CDR3 size: 16 residues. Germline loops: CDR1 MDHEN, CDR2 SYDVKM. The CDR3 DNA follows: TGTGCCAGCAGTTTATGGACAGGGGGGCCAAACACTGAAGCTTTCTTT. It yields the protein CASSLWTGGPNTEAFF.

The rearrangement uses TRBV11-2 and TRBJ2-7; 9 bases map to TRBD1. This CDR3 is 16 amino acids long. Looked up from germline, CDR1 is SGHAT and CDR2 is FQNNGV. The V segment lost 3 bases and the J segment 4 bases; nucleotides outside the gene matches: 10. The CDR3 reads CASSFPEGQGLYEQYF. Written as DNA, the CDR3 is TGTGCCAGCAGCTTCCCCGAGGGACAGGGCCTTTACGAGCAGTACTTC.